The next 13 T cell receptor beta chains were all read from a single sample in a study of blood T cell repertoires in COVID-19. Clones were read by immunoSEQ multiplex PCR, and TCRdb kept only the in-frame ones, dropping some. The sample shows some 14,000 clones, more than 70% of them seen only once. Specimen: peripheral blood. These receptors all stem from a man aged 65 to 79 with acute or convalescent COVID-19.

This chain joins TRBV6-2 or TRBV6-3 and TRBJ2-3; D remains unclear. Per the germline V gene, CDR1 is MNHEY and CDR2 is SVGEGT. The CDR3 runs 13 residues. Trimming stripped 0 bases from V and 6 bases from J, with 7 bases between. DNA of the CDR3: TGTGCCAGCAGTTACTCGATGGAGGATACGCAGTATTTT. Its protein product is CASSYSMEDTQYF.

V usage is TRBV2 and J usage is TRBJ1-6; no reliable D call. Germline V lookup: CDR1 SNHLY, CDR2 FYNNEI. The CDR3 contains 13 residues. The ends were cut back, 7 bases at V and 2 bases at J, with 6 bases in the middle. The CDR3 coding sequence is TGTGCCAGCACCCTTACCTATAATTCACCCCTCCACTTT. Encoded protein: CASTLTYNSPLHF.

This clone was counted between two and nine times. The chain recombines TRBV11-3 with TRBJ2-1; D is possibly TRBD2 (6 bases). The V gene's germline CDR1 is SGHNT and CDR2 YENEEA. Trimming cost V 4 bases and J 6 bases, with 10 bases left between them. The CDR3 sequence is 13 residues long. For the CDR3, the DNA is TGTGCCAGCAGCTCGACTAGTAGCAATGAGCAGTTCTTC. Its protein is CASSSTSSNEQFF. Drawing the rest from reference TRBV11-3 and TRBJ2-1, the complete variable domain is EAGVVQSPRYKIIEKKQPVAFWCNPISGHNTLYWYLQNLGQGPELLIRYENEEAVDDSQLPKDRFSAERLKGVDSTLKIQPAELGDSAVYLCASSSTSSNEQFFGPGTRLTVL.

The V gene is TRBV6-1, the J gene TRBJ1-2; D uncertain. From germline, CDR1 is MNHNS and CDR2 SASEGT. Trimming took off 3 bases at V and 5 bases at J, with 7 bases between the two ends. This CDR3 contains 12 residues. CDR3 DNA sequence: TGTGCCAGCAGTGACCGAACTTATGGCTACACCTTC. Its translation is CASSDRTYGYTF.

The genes are TRBV12-3 or TRBV12-4 and TRBJ1-3, with D unclear. This CDR3 is 13 amino acids long. V lost 10 bases and J 0 bases, leaving 10 bases between the germline ends. The CDR3 bases are TGTGCCATTTCACGGAGCTCTGGAAACACCATATATTTT. It is translated as CAISRSSGNTIYF.

The chain uses TRBV5-6 and TRBJ1-5; D is ambiguous. Germline loops: CDR1 SGHDT, CDR2 YYEEEE. V was clipped by 2 bases and J by 6 bases, with 15 bases between them. This CDR3 is 15 amino acids long. In nucleotides, the CDR3 is TGTGCCAGCAGCTTTCTCGGAGGGATTGGTCAGCCCCAGCATTTT. This gives the protein CASSFLGGIGQPQHF.

The chain is built from TRBV5-5 and TRBJ2-7; D perhaps matches TRBD2 (6 bases). Trimming left V 4 bases short and J 1 base short, with 12 bases between. Germline values: CDR1 SGHKS, CDR2 YYEKEE (reference sequence). The CDR3 is made up of 14 amino acids. CDR3 sequence: CASSPAGTSYEQYF. The CDR3 DNA reads TGTGCCAGCAGCCCGGCGGGGACTTCCTACGAGCAGTACTTC.

The genes are TRBV10-2 and TRBJ1-1, with D uncertain. Deletions cut 5 bases from V and 1 base from J, with 11 bases between. Looked up from germline, CDR1 is WSHSY and CDR2 is SAAADI. This CDR3 region has 14 residues. Here the CDR3 reads CASSSVRSNTEAFF. The CDR3, as DNA: TGCGCCAGCAGTTCAGTCAGGTCGAACACTGAAGCTTTCTTT.

The chain combines TRBV19 with TRBJ1-4; weak D call: TRBD1 (5 bases). Between the trimmed V and J ends, which lost 5 bases and 10 bases, there was a span of 20 bases. Germline-derived CDR1 and CDR2 are LNHDA and SQIVND (reference sequence). This CDR3 spans 15 amino acids. The CDR3 loop is CASSGVGAAEGKLFF. The CDR3 DNA follows: TGTGCCAGTAGTGGCGTTGGGGCCGCCGAAGGAAAACTGTTTTTT.

V gene TRBV30 combines with J gene TRBJ1-2; 10 bases line up with TRBD1. Germline values: CDR1 GTSNPN, CDR2 SVGIG (reference sequence). This CDR3 contains 14 residues. Germline trimming cut 4 bases from V and 4 bases from J; bases unmatched to any gene: 6. For the CDR3, the DNA is TGTGCCTGGATGTGGGGACAGGGGACCTATGGCTACACCTTC. It specifies CAWMWGQGTYGYTF.

The V gene is TRBV7-2, the J gene TRBJ2-1; maybe TRBD2 (6 bases). This CDR3 is built from 13 residues. Trimming stripped 5 bases from V and 7 bases from J, with 12 bases between. Germline assignment: CDR1 SGHTA and CDR2 FQGNSA. The CDR3 coding sequence is TGTGCCAGCAGCCTACTTCGGGGGAATGAGCAGTTCTTC. Its protein product is CASSLLRGNEQFF. Full variable domain (outside the CDR3, taken from reference TRBV7-2 and TRBJ2-1): GAGVSQSPSNKVTEKGKDVELRCDPISGHTALYWYRQSLGQGLEFLIYFQGNSAPDKSGLPSDRFSAERTGGSVSTLTIQRTQQEDSAVYLCASSLLRGNEQFFGPGTRLTVL.

This clone came up once. The chain combines TRBV2 with TRBJ1-4, with D maybe TRBD1 (5 bases). The CDR3 loop spans 15 amino acids. Trimming removed 5 bases at V and 5 bases at J, with 15 bases between. Looked up from germline, CDR1 is SNHLY and CDR2 is FYNNEI. The CDR3 reads CASSRGTNANEKLFF. Written as DNA, the CDR3 is TGTGCCAGCAGTCGGGGGACGAATGCCAATGAAAAACTGTTTTTT.

The V and J genes are TRBV4-1 and TRBJ1-5; a possible D gene is TRBD1 (6 bases). The CDR3 covers 15 residues. The V gene lost 4 bases and the J gene lost 1 base, with 11 bases spanning the gap. Germline V CDR1 and CDR2: MGHRA, YSYEKL. CDR3 protein: CASSPWTESNQPQHF. CDR3 nucleotides: TGCGCCAGCAGCCCATGGACAGAAAGCAATCAGCCCCAGCATTTT.